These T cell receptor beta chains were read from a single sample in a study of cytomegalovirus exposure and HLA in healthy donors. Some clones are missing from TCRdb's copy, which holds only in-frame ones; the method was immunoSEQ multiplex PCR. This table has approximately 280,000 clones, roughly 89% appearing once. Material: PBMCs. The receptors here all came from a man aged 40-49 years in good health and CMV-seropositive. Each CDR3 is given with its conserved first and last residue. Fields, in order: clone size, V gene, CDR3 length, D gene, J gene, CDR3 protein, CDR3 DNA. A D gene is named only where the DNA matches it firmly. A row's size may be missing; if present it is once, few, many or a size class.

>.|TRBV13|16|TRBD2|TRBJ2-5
CASSKRTSGRGETQYF
TGTGCCAGCAGCAAGCGGACTAGCGGGAGAGGGGAGACCCAGTACTTC
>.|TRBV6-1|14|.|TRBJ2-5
CASSEALVAGTQYF
TGTGCCAGCAGTGAAGCGCTGGTAGCTGGGACCCAGTACTTC
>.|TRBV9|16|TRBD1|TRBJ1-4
CASSPRQGSTNEKLFF
TGTGCCAGCAGCCCCCGACAGGGGTCGACTAATGAAAAACTGTTTTTT
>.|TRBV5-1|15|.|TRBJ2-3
CASSLSGVSTDTQYF
TGCGCCAGCAGCTTGAGCGGAGTCAGCACAGATACGCAGTATTTT
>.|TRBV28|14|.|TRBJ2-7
CASRLLQGSGEQYF
TGTGCCAGCAGACTCCTACAGGGATCGGGCGAGCAGTACTTC
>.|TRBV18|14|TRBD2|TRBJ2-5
CASLLTSEQETQYF
TGTGCCAGCTTGTTGACTAGCGAACAAGAGACCCAGTACTTC
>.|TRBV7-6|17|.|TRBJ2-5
CASSFPLRGVGQETQYF
TGTGCCAGCAGCTTTCCGCTCAGGGGAGTGGGCCAAGAGACCCAGTACTTC
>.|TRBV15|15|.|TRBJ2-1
CATSRDRASYNEQFF
TGTGCCACCAGCAGAGACAGGGCCTCCTACAATGAGCAGTTCTTC
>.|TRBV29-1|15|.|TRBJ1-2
CSVEGAGDFFYGYTF
TGCAGCGTTGAGGGGGCAGGGGATTTTTTCTATGGCTACACCTTC
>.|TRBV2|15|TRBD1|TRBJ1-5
CASSWDRGSNQPQHF
TGTGCCAGCAGTTGGGACAGGGGTAGCAATCAGCCCCAGCATTTT
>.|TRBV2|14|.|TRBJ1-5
CASTGGVNNQPQHF
TGTGCCAGCACTGGCGGGGTTAACAATCAGCCCCAGCATTTT
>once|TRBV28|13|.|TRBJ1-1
CASSLVGATEAFF
TGTGCCAGCAGTTTGGTAGGAGCCACTGAAGCTTTCTTT
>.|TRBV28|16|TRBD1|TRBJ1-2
CASSPNQQGAFFGYTF
TGTGCCAGCAGTCCAAACCAACAGGGGGCTTTTTTCGGCTACACCTTC
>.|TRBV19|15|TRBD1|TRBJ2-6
CASSTRGPGANVLTF
TGTGCCAGTAGTACCAGGGGGCCTGGGGCCAACGTCCTGACTTTC
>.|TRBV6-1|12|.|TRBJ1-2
CASSDYRYGYTF
TGTGCCAGCAGTGATTACAGATATGGCTACACCTTC
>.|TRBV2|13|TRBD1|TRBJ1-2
CASNKDRGAGYTF
TGTGCCAGCAACAAGGACAGGGGCGCTGGCTACACCTTC
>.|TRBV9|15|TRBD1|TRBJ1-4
CASSVAGGTNEKLFF
TGTGCCAGCAGCGTAGCAGGGGGGACTAATGAAAAACTGTTTTTT
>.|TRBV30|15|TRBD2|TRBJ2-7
CAWSAGTSGMVEQYF
TGTGCCTGGAGTGCCGGGACTAGCGGAATGGTAGAGCAGTACTTC
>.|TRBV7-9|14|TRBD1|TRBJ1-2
CASSRTGVLDGYTF
TGTGCCAGCAGCCGAACAGGGGTGTTAGATGGCTACACCTTC
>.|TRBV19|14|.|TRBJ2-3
CASRAERRTDTQYF
TGTGCCAGTAGAGCGGAGAGGCGGACAGATACGCAGTATTTT
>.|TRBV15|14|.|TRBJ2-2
CATRSDTYTGELFF
TGTGCCACCAGATCGGACACCTACACCGGGGAGCTGTTTTTT
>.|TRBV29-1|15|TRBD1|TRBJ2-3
CSAGRQGDFTDTQYF
TGCAGCGCCGGACGACAGGGAGATTTCACAGATACGCAGTATTTT
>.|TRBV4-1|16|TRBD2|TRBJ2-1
CASSQIGLAGHNEQFF
TGCGCCAGCAGCCAGATCGGACTAGCGGGACACAATGAGCAGTTCTTC
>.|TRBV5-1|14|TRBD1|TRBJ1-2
CASSDGQGPYGYTF
TGCGCCAGCAGCGACGGACAGGGCCCCTATGGCTACACCTTC
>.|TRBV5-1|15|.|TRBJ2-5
CASSLGAGTQETQYF
TGCGCCAGCAGCTTGGGGGCGGGGACGCAAGAGACCCAGTACTTC
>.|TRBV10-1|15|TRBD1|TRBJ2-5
CASSEGTAAQETQYF
TGCGCCAGCAGTGAGGGGACAGCGGCACAAGAGACCCAGTACTTC
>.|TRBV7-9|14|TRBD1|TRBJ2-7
CASSLRDRAYEQYF
TGTGCCAGCAGCCTCCGGGACAGAGCCTACGAGCAGTACTTC
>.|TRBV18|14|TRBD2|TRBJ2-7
CASPSSGGSYEQYF
TGTGCCAGCCCATCCTCGGGAGGGTCCTACGAGCAGTACTTC
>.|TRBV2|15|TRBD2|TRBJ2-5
CASRTLAGGLWEQYF
TGTGCCAGCAGGACCCTAGCGGGAGGTTTGTGGGAGCAGTACTTC
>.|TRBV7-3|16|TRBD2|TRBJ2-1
CASSLIAGGFNNEQFF
TGTGCCAGCAGCTTAATTGCGGGAGGGTTCAACAATGAGCAGTTCTTC
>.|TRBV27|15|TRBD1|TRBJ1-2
CASSLWGQGMYGYTF
TGTGCCAGCTCCCTGTGGGGACAGGGGATGTATGGCTACACCTTC
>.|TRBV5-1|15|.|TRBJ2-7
CASSPATGSSYEQYF
TGCGCCAGCAGCCCTGCTACAGGAAGCTCCTACGAGCAGTACTTC
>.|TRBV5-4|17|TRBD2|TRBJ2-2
CASSFGLAGGRAGELFF
TGTGCCAGCAGCTTCGGACTAGCGGGAGGTAGAGCCGGGGAGCTGTTTTTT
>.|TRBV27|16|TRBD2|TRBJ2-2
CASRGLAGGNTGELFF
TGTGCCAGCAGGGGTTTAGCGGGGGGGAACACCGGGGAGCTGTTTTTT
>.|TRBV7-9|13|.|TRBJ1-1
CASTMEQNTEAFF
TGTGCCAGCACCATGGAGCAGAACACTGAAGCTTTCTTT
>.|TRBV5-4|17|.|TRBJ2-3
CASSLGRADGGTDTQYF
TGTGCCAGCAGCTTAGGCAGGGCTGATGGTGGGACAGATACGCAGTATTTT
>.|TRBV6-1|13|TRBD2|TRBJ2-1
CASRRTSINEQFF
TGTGCCAGCAGGAGGACTAGCATCAATGAGCAGTTCTTC